The entry below gives a single TCR beta chain sequence along with its context. In the authors' methods: Estimation of nucleated cell counts was performed using reference gene primer amplification. TCRdb's table, derived via immunoSEQ multiplex PCR, lists solely in-frame clones and lacks some. The D gene and trimming were derived from the DNA, and the V and J assignments and clone size from that table. This sample carries about 300,000 clones, about 87% of them seen once, and the ten largest clones take 1.5% to 2%. This sample is part of a study of blood T cell repertoires in COVID-19. Study at large: PBMCs, B-cell-depleted T cells, or T cells provided the cDNA or gDNA that made up the material.

This CDR3 region has 15 residues. The germline V gene encodes CDR1 SGHAT and CDR2 FQDESV (reference sequence). Trimming cost V 5 bases and J 3 bases; bases outside gene matches: 7. Followed longitudinally, the Seattle patients had been enrolled during active infection. The chain recombines TRBV11-1 with TRBJ2-3, with 8 positions matching TRBD2. This clonotype was obtained from a woman in her twenties or thirties with COVID-19, enrolled during active disease. Sequencing input: peripheral blood. The CDR3 loop reads CASSRRTGGTDTQYF. The CDR3 DNA reads as TGTGCCAGCAGCCGACGAACGGGGGGGACAGATACGCAGTATTTT.